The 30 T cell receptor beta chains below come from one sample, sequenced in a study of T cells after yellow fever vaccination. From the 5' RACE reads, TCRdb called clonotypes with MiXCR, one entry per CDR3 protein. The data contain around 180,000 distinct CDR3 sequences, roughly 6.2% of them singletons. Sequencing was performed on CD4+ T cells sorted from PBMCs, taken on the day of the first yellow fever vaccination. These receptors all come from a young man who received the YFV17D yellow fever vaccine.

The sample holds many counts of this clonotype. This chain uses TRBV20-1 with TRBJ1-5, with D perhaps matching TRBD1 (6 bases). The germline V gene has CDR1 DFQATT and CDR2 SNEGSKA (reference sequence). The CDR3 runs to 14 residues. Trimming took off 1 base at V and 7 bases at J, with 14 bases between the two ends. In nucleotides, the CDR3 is TGCAGTGCTAGAGTGGTTGCAGGGGACCAGCCCCAGCATTTT. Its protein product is CSARVVAGDQPQHF.

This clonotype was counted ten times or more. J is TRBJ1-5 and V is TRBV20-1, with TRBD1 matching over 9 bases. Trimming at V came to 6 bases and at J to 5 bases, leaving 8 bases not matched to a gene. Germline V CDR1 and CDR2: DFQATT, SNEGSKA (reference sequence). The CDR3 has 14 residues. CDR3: CSARGDRDDQPQHF. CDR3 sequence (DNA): TGCAGTGCCCGGGGGGACAGGGACGATCAGCCCCAGCATTTT.

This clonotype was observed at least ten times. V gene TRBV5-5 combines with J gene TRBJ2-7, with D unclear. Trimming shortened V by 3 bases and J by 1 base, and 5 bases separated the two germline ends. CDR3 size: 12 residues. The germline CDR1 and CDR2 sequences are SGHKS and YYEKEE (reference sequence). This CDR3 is CASSSESYEQYF. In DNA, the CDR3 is TGTGCCAGCAGCTCGGAATCCTACGAGCAGTACTTC.

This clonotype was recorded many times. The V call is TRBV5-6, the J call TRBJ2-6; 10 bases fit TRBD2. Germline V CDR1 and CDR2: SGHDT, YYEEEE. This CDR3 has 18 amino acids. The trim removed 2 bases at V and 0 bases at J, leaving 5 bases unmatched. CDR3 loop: CASSFLLAGFSGANVLTF. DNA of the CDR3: TGTGCCAGCAGCTTCTTACTAGCGGGGTTCTCTGGGGCCAACGTCCTGACTTTC. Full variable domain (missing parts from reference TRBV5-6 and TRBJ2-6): DAGVTQSPTHLIKTRGQQVTLRCSPKSGHDTVSWYQQALGQGPQFIFQYYEEEERQRGNFPDRFSGHQFPNYSSELNVNALLLGDSALYLCASSFLLAGFSGANVLTFGAGSRLTVL.

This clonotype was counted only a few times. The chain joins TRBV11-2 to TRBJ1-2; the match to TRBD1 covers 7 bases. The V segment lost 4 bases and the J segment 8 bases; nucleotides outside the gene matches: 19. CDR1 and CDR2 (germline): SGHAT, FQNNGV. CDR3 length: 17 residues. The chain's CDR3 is CASSSSRDDRVFGGYTF. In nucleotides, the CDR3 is TGTGCCAGCAGCTCCTCGAGGGATGACAGGGTGTTTGGGGGCTACACCTTC.

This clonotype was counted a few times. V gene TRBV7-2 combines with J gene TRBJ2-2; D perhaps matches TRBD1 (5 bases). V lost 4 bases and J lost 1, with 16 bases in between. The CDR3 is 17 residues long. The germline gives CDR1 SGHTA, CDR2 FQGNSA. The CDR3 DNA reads TGTGCCAGCAGCTCTAGTGCCAGTAGGGGGAACACCGGGGAGCTGTTTTTT. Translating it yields CASSSSASRGNTGELFF.

This CDR3 is CASSLDANSYEQYV. The CDR3 DNA follows: TGTGCCAGCAGCCTGGACGCGAACTCCTACGAGCAGTACGTC. The V and J genes are TRBV7-9 and TRBJ2-7; D ambiguous. The V gene lost 5 bases and the J gene lost 0 bases, with 11 bases spanning the gap. The CDR3 consists of 14 residues. In germline, CDR1 is SEHNR, CDR2 FQNEAQ (reference sequence).

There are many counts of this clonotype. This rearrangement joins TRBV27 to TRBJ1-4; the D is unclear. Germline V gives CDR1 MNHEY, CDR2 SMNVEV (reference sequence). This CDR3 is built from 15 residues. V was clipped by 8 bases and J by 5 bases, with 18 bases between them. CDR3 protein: CASSIRTSLNEKLFF. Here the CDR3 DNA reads TGTGCCAGCTCGATCAGGACGAGTTTGAATGAAAAACTGTTTTTT.

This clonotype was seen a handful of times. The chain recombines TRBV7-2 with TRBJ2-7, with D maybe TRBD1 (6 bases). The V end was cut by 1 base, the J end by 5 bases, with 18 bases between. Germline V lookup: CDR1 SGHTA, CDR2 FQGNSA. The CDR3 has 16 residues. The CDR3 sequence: CASSLVGGRGFDEQYF. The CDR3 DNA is TGTGCCAGCAGCTTAGTGGGTGGCAGGGGTTTCGACGAGCAGTACTTC.

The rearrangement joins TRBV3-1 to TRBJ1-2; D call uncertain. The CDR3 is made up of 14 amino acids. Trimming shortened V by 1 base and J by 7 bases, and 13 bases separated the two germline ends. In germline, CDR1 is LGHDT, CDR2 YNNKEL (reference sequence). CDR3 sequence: CASSQVQVGSGYTF. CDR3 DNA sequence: TGTGCCAGCAGCCAAGTTCAGGTGGGGAGTGGCTACACCTTC.

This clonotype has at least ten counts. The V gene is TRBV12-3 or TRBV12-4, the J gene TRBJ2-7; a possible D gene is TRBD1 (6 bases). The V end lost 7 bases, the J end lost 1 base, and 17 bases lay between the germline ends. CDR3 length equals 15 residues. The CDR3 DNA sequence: TGTGCCAGCATTCCCCCGGACAGAAAGTCCTACGAGCAGTACTTC. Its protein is CASIPPDRKSYEQYF.

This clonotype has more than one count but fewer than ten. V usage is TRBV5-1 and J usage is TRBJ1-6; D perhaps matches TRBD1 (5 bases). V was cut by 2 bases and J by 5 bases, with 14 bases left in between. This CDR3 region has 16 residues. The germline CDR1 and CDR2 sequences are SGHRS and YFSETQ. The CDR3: CASSLMDTVDNSPLHF. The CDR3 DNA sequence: TGCGCCAGCAGCTTAATGGACACCGTCGATAATTCACCCCTCCACTTT.

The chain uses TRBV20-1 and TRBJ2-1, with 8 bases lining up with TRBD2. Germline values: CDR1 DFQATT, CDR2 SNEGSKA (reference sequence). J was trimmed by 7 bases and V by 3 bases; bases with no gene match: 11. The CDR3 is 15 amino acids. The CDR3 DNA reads TGCAGTGCTAGCAAGCTGGGCGGGGGGTTGAATGAGCAGTTCTTC. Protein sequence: CSASKLGGGLNEQFF.

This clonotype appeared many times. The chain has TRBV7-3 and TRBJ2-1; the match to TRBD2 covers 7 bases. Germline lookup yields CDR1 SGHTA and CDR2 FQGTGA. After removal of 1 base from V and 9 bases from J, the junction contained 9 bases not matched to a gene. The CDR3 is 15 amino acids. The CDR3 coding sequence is TGTGCCAGCAGCTTAAACAGCCCCACGGGGGGTGAGCAGTTCTTC. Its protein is CASSLNSPTGGEQFF.

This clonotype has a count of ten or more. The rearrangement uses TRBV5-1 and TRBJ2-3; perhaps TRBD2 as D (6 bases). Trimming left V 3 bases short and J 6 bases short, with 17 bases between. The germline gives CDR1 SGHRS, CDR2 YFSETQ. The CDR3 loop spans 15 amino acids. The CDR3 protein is CASSSGLASRDTQYF. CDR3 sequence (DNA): TGCGCCAGCAGCTCGGGACTCGCGTCTAGGGATACGCAGTATTTT.

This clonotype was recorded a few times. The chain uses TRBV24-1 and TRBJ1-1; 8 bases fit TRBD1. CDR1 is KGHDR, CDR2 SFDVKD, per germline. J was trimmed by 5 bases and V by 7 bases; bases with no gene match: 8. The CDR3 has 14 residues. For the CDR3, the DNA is TGTGCCACCAGCTGCACAGGGGGTTGTACTGAAGCTTTCTTT. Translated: CATSCTGGCTEAFF.

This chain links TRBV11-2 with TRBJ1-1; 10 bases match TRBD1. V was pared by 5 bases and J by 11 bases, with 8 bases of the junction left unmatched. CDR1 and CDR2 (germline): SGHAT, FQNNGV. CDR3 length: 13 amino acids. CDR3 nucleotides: TGTGCCAGCAGCCCCGACAGGGGGCGATGGGCTTTCTTT. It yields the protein CASSPDRGRWAFF.

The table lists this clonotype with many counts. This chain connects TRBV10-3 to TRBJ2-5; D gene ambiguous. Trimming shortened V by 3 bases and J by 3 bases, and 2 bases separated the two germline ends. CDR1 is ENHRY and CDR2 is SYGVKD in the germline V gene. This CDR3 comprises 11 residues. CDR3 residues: CAISDEETQYF. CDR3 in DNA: TGTGCCATCAGTGACGAAGAGACCCAGTACTTC.

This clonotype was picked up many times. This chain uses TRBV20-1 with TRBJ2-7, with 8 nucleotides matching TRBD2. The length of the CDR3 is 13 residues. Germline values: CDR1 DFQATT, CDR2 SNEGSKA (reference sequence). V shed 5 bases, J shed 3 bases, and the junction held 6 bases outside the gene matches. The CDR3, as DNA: TGCAGTGCTCAAAGCGGGGGAGACTACGAGCAGTACGTC. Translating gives CSAQSGGDYEQYV.

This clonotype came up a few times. The chain's CDR3 is CSGQRDTSTDTQYF. The CDR3 region has the DNA TGCAGTGGGCAGCGGGACACCTCCACAGATACGCAGTATTTT. The chain is built from TRBV20-1 and TRBJ2-3, with D possibly TRBD2 on 7 matching bases. V gave up 7 bases and J gave up 2 bases, with 16 bases separating them. This CDR3 contains 14 residues. The germline V gene encodes CDR1 DFQATT and CDR2 SNEGSKA (reference sequence).

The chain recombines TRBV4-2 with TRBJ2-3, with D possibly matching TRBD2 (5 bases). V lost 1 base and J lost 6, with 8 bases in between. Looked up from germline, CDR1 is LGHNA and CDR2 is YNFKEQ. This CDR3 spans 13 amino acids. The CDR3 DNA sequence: TGTGCCAGCAGCCAAGGGGAGAGTGATACGCAGTATTTT. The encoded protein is CASSQGESDTQYF.

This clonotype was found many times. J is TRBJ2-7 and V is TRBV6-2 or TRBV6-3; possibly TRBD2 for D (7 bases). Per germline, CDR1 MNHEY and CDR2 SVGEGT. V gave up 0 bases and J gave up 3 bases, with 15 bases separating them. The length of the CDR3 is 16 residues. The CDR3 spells CASSYSRGGGDYEQYV. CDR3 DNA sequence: TGTGCCAGCAGTTACTCCCGAGGGGGAGGGGACTACGAGCAGTACGTC.

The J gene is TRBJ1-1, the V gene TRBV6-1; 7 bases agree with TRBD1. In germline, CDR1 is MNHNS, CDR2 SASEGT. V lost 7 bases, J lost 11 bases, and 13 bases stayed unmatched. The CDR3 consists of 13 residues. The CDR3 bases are TGTGCCAGCACCAGAATATTAGGGGGCGCGGCTTTCTTT. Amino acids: CASTRILGGAAFF.

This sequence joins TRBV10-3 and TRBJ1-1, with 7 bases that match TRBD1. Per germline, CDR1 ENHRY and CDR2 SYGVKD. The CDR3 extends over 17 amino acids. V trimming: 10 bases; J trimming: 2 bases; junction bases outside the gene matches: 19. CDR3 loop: CATKKRGTDPGNTEAFF. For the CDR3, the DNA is TGTGCCACCAAAAAGAGGGGGACAGATCCGGGTAACACTGAAGCTTTCTTT.

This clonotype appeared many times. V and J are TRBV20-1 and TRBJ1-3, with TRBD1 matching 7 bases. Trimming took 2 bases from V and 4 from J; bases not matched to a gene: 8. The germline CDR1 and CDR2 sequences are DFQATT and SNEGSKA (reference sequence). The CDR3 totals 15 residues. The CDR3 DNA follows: TGCAGTGCTAGATCACGCCTGACAGGGGGAAACACCATATATTTT. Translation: CSARSRLTGGNTIYF.

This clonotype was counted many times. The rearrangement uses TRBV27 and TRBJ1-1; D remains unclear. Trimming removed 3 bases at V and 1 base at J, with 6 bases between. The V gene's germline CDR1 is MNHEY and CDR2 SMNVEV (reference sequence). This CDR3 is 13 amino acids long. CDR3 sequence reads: CASSFSGNTEAFF. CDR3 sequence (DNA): TGTGCCAGCAGTTTTTCAGGGAACACTGAAGCTTTCTTT.

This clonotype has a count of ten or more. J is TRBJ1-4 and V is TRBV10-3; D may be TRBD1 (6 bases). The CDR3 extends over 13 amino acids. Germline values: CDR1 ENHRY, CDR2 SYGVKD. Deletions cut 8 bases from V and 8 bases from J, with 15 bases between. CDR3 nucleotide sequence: TGTGCCATCGCTTTCGGGGGCGGGGAAAAACTGTTTTTT. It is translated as CAIAFGGGEKLFF.

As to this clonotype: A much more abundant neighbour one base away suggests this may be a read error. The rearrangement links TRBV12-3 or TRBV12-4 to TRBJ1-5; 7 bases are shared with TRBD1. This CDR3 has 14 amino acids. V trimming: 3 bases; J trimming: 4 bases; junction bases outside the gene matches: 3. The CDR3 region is CASSFDRVNQPQHF. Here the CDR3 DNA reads TGTGCCAGCAGTTTCGACAGGGTAAATCAGCCCCAGCATTTT.

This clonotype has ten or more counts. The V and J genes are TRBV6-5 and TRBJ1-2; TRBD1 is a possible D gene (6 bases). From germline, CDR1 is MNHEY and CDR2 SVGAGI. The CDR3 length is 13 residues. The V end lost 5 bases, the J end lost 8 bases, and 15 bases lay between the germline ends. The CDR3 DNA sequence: TGTGCCAGCAGTAACCCGGGGGCGACAGGCTACACCTTC. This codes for CASSNPGATGYTF.

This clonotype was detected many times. The chain's CDR3 is CSVAGQGAIQYF. The CDR3 DNA reads as TGCAGTGTGGCGGGACAGGGTGCCATTCAGTACTTC. The genes are TRBV20-1 and TRBJ2-4, with 9 nucleotides matching TRBD1. This CDR3 region has 12 residues. V was clipped by 7 bases and J by 9 bases; unmatched bases: 7. The V gene's germline CDR1 is DFQATT and CDR2 SNEGSKA (reference sequence).